These 31 T cell receptor beta chains share one sample of origin, sequenced in a study of blood T cells in healthy people across ages. Sample-barcoded 5' priming and a J-beta primer mix drove a second PCR of roughly 6 to 12 cycles. TCRdb processed the 5' RACE reads anew with MiXCR; each CDR3 protein has one entry. The data show some 900,000 distinct CDR3 sequences, around 46% seen once. The sample was blood. Receptor source: a man aged 25 to 40 in good health.

This clonotype has more than one count but fewer than ten. The V call is TRBV6-5, the J call TRBJ2-3; D is perhaps TRBD1 (5 bases). CDR3 size: 15 residues. Trimming pared 2 bases from V and 0 bases from J, leaving 9 bases between. Germline V gene lookup returns CDR1 MNHEY and CDR2 SVGAGI. The CDR3 DNA sequence: TGTGCCAGCAGTTACATCAGGGCTAGCACAGATACGCAGTATTTT. Its translation is CASSYIRASTDTQYF.

The V gene is TRBV7-9, the J gene TRBJ2-7, with 7 bases matching TRBD2. The CDR3 is 15 residues long. Germline V CDR1 and CDR2: SEHNR, FQNEAQ (reference sequence). V was clipped by 4 bases and J by 0 bases; unmatched bases: 6. The CDR3 sequence: CASSSGLVSSYEQYF. CDR3 nucleotides: TGTGCCAGCAGCTCAGGACTAGTCAGCTCCTACGAGCAGTACTTC. Together with reference TRBV7-9 and TRBJ2-7, the CDR3 gives the full variable domain: DTGVSQNPRHKITKRGQNVTFRCDPISEHNRLYWYRQTLGQGPEFLTYFQNEAQLEKSRLLSDRFSAERPKGSFSTLEIQRTEQGDSAMYLCASSSGLVSSYEQYFGPGTRLTVT.

A word on this clonotype: Compared with germline, one end of the junction differs, possibly owing to a read error. This chain joins TRBV5-1 and TRBJ1-1; possibly TRBD1 for D (5 bases). Germline-derived CDR1 and CDR2 are SGHRS and YFSETQ. This CDR3 is 16 amino acids long. In DNA form, the CDR3 reads TGCGCCAGCAGCTTGGAGGGGTTCGATTTGAATACTGAAGCTTTCTTT. Translated: CASSLEGFDLNTEAFF. Drawing the rest from reference TRBV5-1 and TRBJ1-1, the complete variable domain is KAGVTQTPRYLIKTRGQQVTLSCSPISGHRSVSWYQQTPGQGLQFLFEYFSETQRNKGNFPGRFSGRQFSNSRSEMNVSTLELGDSALYLCASSLEGFDLNTEAFFGQGTRLTVV.

This clonotype showed up many times. The rearrangement joins TRBV2 to TRBJ2-7; D unclear. Germline V lookup: CDR1 SNHLY, CDR2 FYNNEI. Trimming stripped 2 bases from V and 6 bases from J, with 8 bases between. The CDR3 consists of 12 residues. CDR3 sequence (DNA): TGTGCCAGCAGTGAAAAGACCTGCGAGCAGTACTTC. This gives the protein CASSEKTCEQYF.

The genes are TRBV10-3 and TRBJ2-1, with 11 bases that match TRBD2. Trimming took 10 bases from V and 5 from J; bases not matched to a gene: 10. The CDR3 totals 15 residues. Germline CDR1 and CDR2: ENHRY and SYGVKD. The CDR3 region has the DNA TGTGCCACCTCCGCTAGCGGGGGGCCTAACAATGAGCAGTTCTTC. Protein: CATSASGGPNNEQFF.

This clonotype has at least ten counts. The chain has TRBV5-1 and TRBJ2-3; D is perhaps TRBD1 or TRBD2 (5 bases each). The ends were cut back, 4 bases at V and 1 base at J, with 13 bases in the middle. Per the germline V gene, CDR1 is SGHRS and CDR2 is YFSETQ. CDR3 length: 15 amino acids. The CDR3 loop is CASSGSVGGTDTQYF. DNA for the CDR3: TGCGCCAGCAGCGGTTCCGTGGGGGGCACAGATACGCAGTATTTT.

The chain recombines TRBV27 with TRBJ2-3; 9 bases fit TRBD1. V dropped 5 bases and J dropped 1; count of bases not matched to a gene: 16. The germline gives CDR1 MNHEY, CDR2 SMNVEV (reference sequence). The length of the CDR3 is 19 residues. As DNA, the CDR3 is TGTGCCAGCAGTCACCTCTTACTTACAGGGGGCCCCGGCACAGATACGCAGTATTTT. Amino acids: CASSHLLLTGGPGTDTQYF.

The chain joins TRBV7-2 to TRBJ2-4, with D perhaps matching TRBD1 (6 bases). The V gene's germline CDR1 is SGHTA and CDR2 FQGNSA. The CDR3 is made up of 15 amino acids. V dropped 5 bases and J dropped 6 bases, with 17 bases sitting between them. The CDR3 here is CASSSLGGQINIQYF. The CDR3 DNA follows: TGTGCCAGCAGCAGTCTGGGCGGACAGATAAACATTCAGTACTTC.

In its sample, this clonotype was seen many times. CDR3 bases: TGTGCCAGCAGCCAACGGGAAGATACGCAGTATTTT. Translation gives CASSQREDTQYF. The V call is TRBV12-3 or TRBV12-4, the J call TRBJ2-3; D possibly corresponds to TRBD2 (5 bases). Between the trimmed V and J ends, which lost 6 bases and 5 bases, there was a span of 9 bases. This CDR3 region has 12 residues.

The chain joins TRBV6-6 to TRBJ1-1, with D perhaps matching TRBD1 (6 bases). From germline, CDR1 is MNHNY and CDR2 SVGAGI (reference sequence). The CDR3 has 15 amino acids. V was clipped by 1 base and J by 5 bases, with 14 bases between them. CDR3 in DNA: TGTGCCAGCAGTTACTTAGGGGGGCATGAGACTGAAGCTTTCTTT. Its translation: CASSYLGGHETEAFF.

As concerns this clonotype: Its ends do not fully match the called genes, so a read error is possible. The CDR3 DNA sequence: TGTGCCAGCAGTGACTCGAGAAGGGGGCACAATGAGCAGTTCTTC. Translated, it gives CASSDSRRGHNEQFF. This chain joins TRBV6-5 and TRBJ2-1; 7 bases fit TRBD1. The CDR3 has 15 amino acids. The V gene's germline CDR1 is MNHEY and CDR2 SVGAGI.

This clonotype was found many times. The V call is TRBV29-1, the J call TRBJ2-3; either TRBD1 or TRBD2 may fit D (6 bases each). Trimming shortened V by 4 bases and J by 2 bases, and 13 bases separated the two germline ends. The CDR3 extends over 14 amino acids. Looked up from germline, CDR1 is SQVTM and CDR2 is ANQGSEA. Written as DNA, the CDR3 is TGCAGCGTTGCTCCTGGGGGGCTCACAGATACGCAGTATTTT. Its protein is CSVAPGGLTDTQYF.

The chain employs TRBV3-1 and TRBJ2-3; 11 positions match TRBD2. In germline, CDR1 is LGHDT, CDR2 YNNKEL (reference sequence). With 0 bases clipped from V and 7 bases from J, the junction kept 3 bases outside the gene matches. CDR3 length: 15 amino acids. In DNA form, the CDR3 reads TGTGCCAGCAGCCAAGAGACGACTAGCGGGAATACGCAGTATTTT. It yields the protein CASSQETTSGNTQYF.

The sample holds a few counts of this clonotype. This sequence joins TRBV28 and TRBJ1-2, with 8 bases fitting TRBD1. This CDR3 contains 14 residues. J lost 7 bases, V lost 7 bases, and 11 bases had no gene match. Per germline, CDR1 MDHEN and CDR2 SYDVKM. The CDR3 DNA reads as TGTGCCAGCATAGCCGGGACAGGTCTCTCTGGCTACACCTTC. Its protein product is CASIAGTGLSGYTF.

V usage is TRBV20-1 and J usage is TRBJ1-4, with D uncertain. The V end was cut by 3 bases, the J end by 4 bases, with 9 bases between. This CDR3 has 13 amino acids. Germline CDR1 and CDR2: DFQATT and SNEGSKA (reference sequence). The chain's CDR3 is CSARNTNNEKLFF. The CDR3 DNA is TGCAGTGCTAGGAATACTAATAATGAAAAACTGTTTTTT.

This clonotype has a handful of counts. The chain carries TRBV20-1 and TRBJ2-7, with D possibly matching TRBD2 (6 bases). The CDR3 is 14 amino acids. The ends were cut back, 3 bases at V and 3 bases at J, with 15 bases in the middle. Germline V gives CDR1 DFQATT, CDR2 SNEGSKA (reference sequence). The CDR3 spells CSASDGGINYEQYF. As DNA, the CDR3 is TGCAGTGCTAGTGATGGGGGGATCAACTACGAGCAGTACTTC.

The chain uses TRBV21-1 and TRBJ2-7; the DNA was not compared with TRBD1, the D call given in the table. TRBV21-1 represents a pseudogene. This CDR3 is built from 17 residues. CDR3 nucleotides: TGTGCCAGCAGCAAAGAAGGGGGTCCTTCTTACTCCTACGAGCAGTACTTC. It specifies CASSKEGGPSYSYEQYF.

This chain uses TRBV28 with TRBJ1-2; TRBD1 might be the D (5 bases). V was pared by 5 bases and J by 8 bases, with 12 bases between. Germline lookup yields CDR1 MDHEN and CDR2 SYDVKM. This CDR3 has 12 residues. The CDR3 DNA follows: TGTGCCAGCAGTACCAGGGTAGAGGGCTACACCTTC. Encoded protein: CASSTRVEGYTF.

The genes are TRBV6-1 and TRBJ1-1; D gene unclear. The CDR3 contains 14 residues. Germline loops: CDR1 MNHNS, CDR2 SASEGT. V dropped 3 bases and J dropped 2 bases, with 10 bases sitting between them. The CDR3 DNA sequence: TGTGCCAGCAGTGAGTACGCGGGAAACACTGAAGCTTTCTTT. This translates into CASSEYAGNTEAFF.

This chain links TRBV6-1 with TRBJ2-5, with TRBD2 matching 8 bases. Germline lookup yields CDR1 MNHNS and CDR2 SASEGT. V was clipped by 11 bases and J by 1 base; unmatched bases: 12. The CDR3 length is 15 residues. The CDR3 is CACRMSSGAQETQYF. In DNA form, the CDR3 reads TGTGCCTGCCGTATGAGTAGCGGGGCCCAAGAGACCCAGTACTTC.

This rearrangement joins TRBV20-1 to TRBJ2-7; 11 bases agree with TRBD1. The CDR3 runs 15 residues. After removal of 0 bases from V and 3 bases from J, the junction contained 4 bases not matched to a gene. Germline CDR1 is DFQATT and CDR2 is SNEGSKA (reference sequence). This CDR3 is CSARDGTGGIYEQYF. CDR3 coding DNA: TGCAGTGCTAGAGATGGGACAGGGGGAATCTACGAGCAGTACTTC.

This sequence joins TRBV4-1 and TRBJ1-1; TRBD1 is a possible D gene (5 bases). The germline V gene encodes CDR1 MGHRA and CDR2 YSYEKL. V lost 2 bases, J lost 1 base, and 14 bases lay in between. This CDR3 has 16 amino acids. CDR3 loop: CASSQRLGGENTEAFF. The CDR3 region has the DNA TGCGCCAGCAGCCAACGCCTGGGAGGGGAGAACACTGAAGCTTTCTTT.

The chain links TRBV6-6 to TRBJ1-1; no clear D gene. This CDR3 spans 13 amino acids. Germline loops: CDR1 MNHNY, CDR2 SVGAGI (reference sequence). Trimming took off 1 base at V and 4 bases at J, with 7 bases between the two ends. CDR3 region: CASSYLGGTEAFF. CDR3 in DNA: TGTGCCAGCAGTTACTTGGGAGGCACTGAAGCTTTCTTT.

The CDR3 DNA sequence: TGTGCCAGCAGCGAGGGATGGGGACAGGGTAGCTCACCCCTCCACTTT. It specifies CASSEGWGQGSSPLHF. The chain carries TRBV9 and TRBJ1-6; TRBD1 agrees at 9 bases. Trimming cost V 3 bases and J 10 bases; bases outside gene matches: 11. This CDR3 is 16 amino acids long. The germline V gene encodes CDR1 SGDLS and CDR2 YYNGEE. Supplemented by reference TRBV9 and TRBJ1-6, the full variable domain reads DSGVTQTPKHLITATGQRVTLRCSPRSGDLSVYWYQQSLDQGLQFLIQYYNGEERAKGNILERFSAQQFPDLHSELNLSSLELGDSALYFCASSEGWGQGSSPLHFGNGTRLTVT.

The V call is TRBV6-5, the J call TRBJ2-1, with TRBD1 as a possible D gene (6 bases). Trimming removed 5 bases from V and 6 bases from J, with 17 bases in between. Germline V gene lookup returns CDR1 MNHEY and CDR2 SVGAGI. The CDR3 is 15 amino acids. CDR3 region: CASSNPPTGRNEQFF. CDR3 sequence (DNA): TGTGCCAGCAGTAACCCTCCTACAGGGCGCAATGAGCAGTTCTTC.

This chain links TRBV29-1 with TRBJ1-2; D possibly corresponds to TRBD1 (6 bases). CDR3 length equals 13 residues. The germline V gene has CDR1 SQVTM and CDR2 ANQGSEA. V was cut by 6 bases and J by 6 bases, with 17 bases left in between. The CDR3 is CSVHRVGGDGYTF. The DNA of the CDR3 is TGCAGCGTCCACAGGGTAGGGGGGGATGGCTACACCTTC.

J is TRBJ2-5 and V is TRBV4-2; D unclear. There are 14 residues in the CDR3. The V and J ends lost 0 bases and 3 bases respectively, with 8 bases between them. Germline assignment: CDR1 LGHNA and CDR2 YNFKEQ. This CDR3 reads CASSQDRAKETQYF. As DNA, the CDR3 is TGTGCCAGCAGCCAAGACCGGGCCAAAGAGACCCAGTACTTC.

The rearrangement uses TRBV10-3 and TRBJ2-7, with D unresolved. This CDR3 spans 14 amino acids. CDR1 and CDR2 from the germline V gene are ENHRY and SYGVKD. Trimming pared 0 bases from V and 3 bases from J, leaving 9 bases between. CDR3: CAISESARDYEQYF. The CDR3 DNA reads as TGTGCCATCAGTGAGTCGGCAAGGGACTACGAGCAGTACTTC.

This chain links TRBV20-1 with TRBJ1-1; D gene ambiguous. V dropped 0 bases and J dropped 3 bases, with 14 bases sitting between them. The germline V gene has CDR1 DFQATT and CDR2 SNEGSKA (reference sequence). CDR3 length: 15 residues. The CDR3 reads CSARDLTLWDTEAFF. CDR3 nucleotides: TGCAGTGCTAGAGACCTAACCCTGTGGGACACTGAAGCTTTCTTT.

Notes on this clonotype: A junction end diverges from the germline sequence, so it may reflect a read error. The rearrangement links TRBV2 to TRBJ2-3, with D possibly matching TRBD2 (6 bases). CDR3 length equals 15 residues. Germline V gives CDR1 SNHLY, CDR2 FYNNEI. In DNA, the CDR3 is TGTGCCAGCAGTGTGAAGCAGGGAGGCACAGAGACGCAGTATTTT. It yields the protein CASSVKQGGTETQYF.

The chain joins TRBV6-6 to TRBJ2-4; the match to TRBD1 covers 9 bases. TRBJ2-7 explains the end of the DNA better; the J call may be wrong. The CDR3 is 14 residues long. The V gene's germline CDR1 is MNHNY and CDR2 SVGAGI (reference sequence). The DNA for the CDR3 is TGTGCCAGCAGCCAACAGGGGGCGGAGAGCGAGCAGTACTTC. Translated: CASSQQGAESEQYF.